This T cell receptor (beta chain) is drawn from a study of beta chain features in type 1 diabetes. Isolated RNA was reverse transcribed in full, so expressed TCRB transcripts were sequenced. The data were produced by immunoSEQ multiplex PCR, yet TCRdb's version contains in-frame clones alone and is incomplete. This table holds 200,000 to 250,000 clones, 25% to 30% found once. A note on this clone: The antigen remains unidentified.

Study observations and caveats: There were fewer insertions and more deletions at the VDJ junctions of type 1 diabetes patients.

Isolation of CD4+ naive, central memory, regulatory and stem cell-like memory cells was achieved by sorting via CD45RO/CCR7/CD25/CD127/CD95/CD27. Source material: central memory CD4+ T cells from blood. This clonotype was obtained from a man aged 25 to 40 in good health.

The CDR3 reads CASSFLSRGIGETQYF. Here the CDR3 DNA reads TGTGCCAGCAGTTTCCTTAGCAGGGGGATTGGGGAGACCCAGTACTTC. This chain uses TRBV6-5 with TRBJ2-5; 7 positions match TRBD1. The CDR3 has 16 amino acids. CDR1 MNHEY and CDR2 SVGAGI come from the germline V gene. J was trimmed by 5 bases and V by 4 bases; bases with no gene match: 13.